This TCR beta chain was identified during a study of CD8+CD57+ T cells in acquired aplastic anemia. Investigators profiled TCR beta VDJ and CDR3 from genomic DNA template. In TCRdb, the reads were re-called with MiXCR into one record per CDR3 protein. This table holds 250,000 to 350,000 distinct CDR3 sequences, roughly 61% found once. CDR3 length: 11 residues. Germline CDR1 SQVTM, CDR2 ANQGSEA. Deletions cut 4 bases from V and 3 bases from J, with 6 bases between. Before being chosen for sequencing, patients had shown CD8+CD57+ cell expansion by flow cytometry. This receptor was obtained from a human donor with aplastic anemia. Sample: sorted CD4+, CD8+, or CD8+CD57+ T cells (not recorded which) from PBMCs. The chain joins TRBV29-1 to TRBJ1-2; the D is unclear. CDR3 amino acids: CSVGQYYGYTF. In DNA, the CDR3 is TGCAGCGTTGGACAATACTATGGCTACACCTTC. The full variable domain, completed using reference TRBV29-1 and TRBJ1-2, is SAVISQKPSRDICQRGTSLTIQCQVDSQVTMMFWYRQQPGQSLTLIATANQGSEATYESGFVIDKFPISRPNLTFSTLTVSNMSPEDSSIYLCSVGQYYGYTFGSGTRLTVV.